The rows below give T cell receptor beta chains drawn from one sample of a study of patients and donors after allogeneic stem cell transplantation. TCRdb re-called the RT-PCR reads through MiXCR, storing one row per CDR3 protein. Of about a million distinct CDR3 sequences in the sample, about a sixth are singletons; the top ten hold roughly 6.4%. Sequencing was performed on blood, either unsorted or a sorted T cell fraction (not recorded which). The source is a human donor who was either an allogeneic HSCT recipient or a stem cell or donor lymphocyte infusion donor (not recorded which). It is not recorded whose cells these are; they may come from a transplant donor. Both conserved end residues are part of each CDR3. A D gene is named only where the DNA matches it firmly. Not all rows give a size; the values are once, few, many and, for expanded clones, a class.

>TRBJ1-1|13|few|TRBV5-1|TRBD1
TGCGCCAGCAGCTTAGGACAGGACTTTGAAGCTTTCTTT
CASSLGQDFEAFF
>TRBJ2-3|15|few|TRBV5-1|NA
TGCGCCAGCAGCCCCTCCGGGATTAGGTCAGATACGCAGTATTTT
CASSPSGIRSDTQYF
>TRBJ1-2|16|few|TRBV5-1|TRBD1
TGCGCCAGCAGCCCCGCCCCGGGACAGGGAGTCTATGGCTACACCTTC
CASSPAPGQGVYGYTF
>TRBJ2-5|15|NA|TRBV7-8|NA
TGTGCCAGCAGCCCACCTGAGAGGGGTGGAGAGACCCAGTACTTC
CASSPPERGGETQYF
>TRBJ2-3|16|many|TRBV3-1|TRBD2
TGTGCCAGCAGCCAAGGGGTAGCGGGAGCCACAGATACGCAGTATTTT
CASSQGVAGATDTQYF
>TRBJ1-2|13|many|TRBV12-3/TRBV12-4|NA
TGTGCCACCCACGCGGGAGGGGGCTATGGCTACACCTTC
CATHAGGGYGYTF
>TRBJ1-2|13|many|TRBV12-3/TRBV12-4|NA
TGTGCCAGCAGTTTGGCTAACTATGGAGGCTACACCTTC
CASSLANYGGYTF
>TRBJ2-2|11|NA|TRBV6-1|NA
TGTGCCAGCAGTGATATCGGGGAGCTGTTTTTT
CASSDIGELFF
>TRBJ2-1|13|few|TRBV7-7|NA
TGTGCCAGCAGCTTTGGGCCCAACAATGAGCAGTTCTTC
CASSFGPNNEQFF
>TRBJ2-5|16|few|TRBV15|NA
TGTGCCACCAGCAGCGCCGGACCTGGATCGAAAGAGACCCAGTACTTC
CATSSAGPGSKETQYF
>TRBJ1-2|14|NA|TRBV2|TRBD1
TGTGCCAGCAGCGCAAACAGGGGTGGCTATGGCTACACCTTC
CASSANRGGYGYTF
>TRBJ1-6|11|few|TRBV20-1|NA
TGCAGTGCTAGGGTTGATTCACCCCTCCACTTT
CSARVDSPLHF
>TRBJ1-1|13|few|TRBV7-3|NA
TGTGCCAGCGGGGGCTTGGAGGACACTGAAGCTTTCTTT
CASGGLEDTEAFF
>TRBJ2-5|14|many|TRBV5-1|NA
TGCGCCAGCAGCGTCGGGGTAAAGCAAGAGACCCAGTACTTC
CASSVGVKQETQYF
>TRBJ2-7|13|few|TRBV7-8|TRBD2
TGTGCCAGCGGGGGAGGGAACGCCTACGAGCAGTACTTC
CASGGGNAYEQYF